This T cell receptor (beta chain) came from a study of T-cell reconstitution after alpha-beta-depleted transplantation in children. The TCRbeta library was prepared with unique molecular identifiers. In TCRdb, the PCR reads were re-called with MiXCR into one record per CDR3 protein. The sample lists about 500,000 distinct CDR3 sequences; 32% were seen once. After removal of 6 bases from V and 4 bases from J, the junction contained 12 bases not matched to a gene. The CDR3 has 16 amino acids. The sample here was PBMCs from the stem cell graft donor, taken from the stem cell graft. This sequence joins TRBV12-3 or TRBV12-4 and TRBJ2-1, with 7 bases lining up with TRBD1. This TCR was recovered from a human donor who donated a stem cell graft to a child with aplastic anemia. The CDR3 DNA reads as TGTGCCAGCAGCCGGCCCACAGGGGTTTCGTACAATGAGCAGTTCTTC. It specifies CASSRPTGVSYNEQFF.